The 17 T cell receptor beta chains below come from one sample, sequenced in a study of cytomegalovirus exposure and HLA in healthy donors. 13 Jbeta primers and 60 Vbeta primers were used for the PCR. Sequencing was performed with immunoSEQ multiplex PCR; in TCRdb, only in-frame clones are kept and a portion is missing. Among some 150,000 clones listed, 65% to 85% were seen once. Sequencing was performed on PBMCs. All receptors come from a man younger than 35 in good health and CMV-seronegative.

The V call is TRBV7-9, the J call TRBJ2-1; 13 bases align to TRBD2. The CDR3 loop spans 16 amino acids. Germline CDR1 is SEHNR and CDR2 is FQNEAQ (reference sequence). The trim removed 3 bases at V and 8 bases at J, leaving 7 bases unmatched. In DNA form, the CDR3 reads TGTGCCAGCAGCTTGACTAGCGGGGGGAGGAGGGATGAGCAGTTCTTC. Residues: CASSLTSGGRRDEQFF. Based on the CDR3 plus reference TRBV7-9 and TRBJ2-1, the full variable domain is DTGVSQNPRHKITKRGQNVTFRCDPISEHNRLYWYRQTLGQGPEFLTYFQNEAQLEKSRLLSDRFSAERPKGSFSTLEIQRTEQGDSAMYLCASSLTSGGRRDEQFFGPGTRLTVL.

The chain has TRBV6-5 and TRBJ1-2; D perhaps matches TRBD1 (6 bases). Trimming pared 2 bases from V and 8 bases from J, leaving 12 bases between. The germline V gene has CDR1 MNHEY and CDR2 SVGAGI. This CDR3 comprises 13 residues. The CDR3 region is CASSYGGAVGYTF. The CDR3 DNA sequence: TGTGCCAGCAGTTACGGGGGGGCGGTCGGCTACACCTTC.

A remark on this clone: An end of the junction differs from the germline gene, which may be a read error. The CDR3 sequence is CTSTSSGSSYNEQFF. The CDR3 DNA reads as TGTACCAGCACCTCTAGCGGTAGCTCCTACAATGAGCAGTTCTTC. The rearrangement uses TRBV6-5 and TRBJ2-1; TRBD2 matches at 7 bases. The CDR3 is 15 amino acids. Germline CDR1 and CDR2: MNHEY and SVGAGI.

The gene calls are TRBV6-5 and TRBJ2-5, with TRBD2 identical over 10 bases. This CDR3 region has 14 residues. The V and J ends lost 5 bases and 3 bases, in that order; junction bases with no gene match: 3. In germline, CDR1 is MNHEY, CDR2 SVGAGI. The CDR3 reads CASSPSGGKETQYF. CDR3 DNA: TGTGCCAGCAGTCCTAGCGGGGGTAAAGAGACCCAGTACTTC.

The CDR3 nucleotides are TGCAGCGTTGAGCAGGGTCCGAACTCCTACAATGAGCAGTTCTTC. Amino acid sequence: CSVEQGPNSYNEQFF. The chain recombines TRBV29-1 with TRBJ2-1; weak D call: TRBD1 (5 bases). Looked up from germline, CDR1 is SQVTM and CDR2 is ANQGSEA. This CDR3 is built from 15 residues. With 3 bases removed from V and 0 bases from J, the gap between germline ends came to 12 bases.

The V gene is TRBV5-1, the J gene TRBJ2-1; 7 nucleotides line up with TRBD2. V trimming: 0 bases; J trimming: 7 bases; junction bases outside the gene matches: 1. Germline CDR1 and CDR2: SGHRS and YFSETQ. The CDR3 runs to 13 residues. The CDR3 here is CASSLGGSNEQFF. In DNA, the CDR3 is TGCGCCAGCAGCTTGGGCGGGAGTAATGAGCAGTTCTTC.

This clone was counted a single time. This chain uses TRBV27 with TRBJ1-5, with 7 bases matching TRBD1. Germline assignment: CDR1 MNHEY and CDR2 SMNVEV (reference sequence). V was pared by 2 bases and J by 2 bases, with 6 bases of the junction left unmatched. This CDR3 contains 16 residues. The CDR3 DNA reads TGTGCCAGCAGTTTACTCCGGGGGACAGGCAATCAGCCCCAGCATTTT. The encoded protein is CASSLLRGTGNQPQHF.

This rearrangement joins TRBV19 to TRBJ1-3; the match to TRBD1 covers 9 bases. The CDR3 is made up of 16 amino acids. Germline lookup yields CDR1 LNHDA and CDR2 SQIVND (reference sequence). The V segment lost 5 bases and the J segment 0 bases; nucleotides outside the gene matches: 5. The CDR3 sequence is CASSDPTGGSGNTIYF. In DNA, the CDR3 is TGTGCCAGTAGTGACCCGACAGGGGGCTCTGGAAACACCATATATTTT.

This clone was picked up a small number of times. The chain employs TRBV18 and TRBJ2-5; 7 bases map to TRBD1. V lost 6 bases to trimming and J lost 4 bases; unmatched junction nucleotides: 8. CDR3 length: 14 amino acids. Germline loops: CDR1 KGHSH, CDR2 LQKENI. This CDR3 reads CASSLQGIGETQYF. The CDR3 DNA reads as TGTGCCAGCTCGTTACAGGGGATTGGAGAGACCCAGTACTTC.

The chain carries TRBV11-2 and TRBJ2-1, with 7 positions matching TRBD2. Germline V gives CDR1 SGHAT, CDR2 FQNNGV. The CDR3 length is 14 residues. J was trimmed by 6 bases and V by 1 base; bases with no gene match: 3. CDR3 residues: CASSLGRLANEQFF. CDR3 DNA: TGTGCCAGCAGCTTAGGAAGACTAGCCAATGAGCAGTTCTTC.

The chain employs TRBV4-3 and TRBJ1-4; D possibly corresponds to TRBD1 (6 bases). Germline lookup yields CDR1 LGHNA and CDR2 YSLEER. V lost 1 base and J 1 base, leaving 10 bases between the germline ends. This CDR3 is 16 amino acids long. The CDR3 DNA follows: TGCGCCAGCAGCCAAGGTTCCAGGGGAACTAATGAAAAACTGTTTTTT. Its translation: CASSQGSRGTNEKLFF.

The rearrangement joins TRBV6-5 to TRBJ2-1, with 8 nucleotides matching TRBD2. The junction had 12 bases not matched to a gene; V was cut back by 10 bases and J by 7 bases. Germline loops: CDR1 MNHEY, CDR2 SVGAGI. The length of the CDR3 is 14 residues. The DNA of the CDR3 is TGTGCCACTTCCGTTTTAGCGGGGTTTAATGAGCAGTTCTTC. As protein: CATSVLAGFNEQFF.

This clone was observed a single time. The chain recombines TRBV13 with TRBJ2-5; TRBD1 matches at 8 bases. This CDR3 contains 19 residues. The germline gives CDR1 PRHDT, CDR2 FYEKMQ (reference sequence). After removal of 6 bases from V and 5 bases from J, the junction contained 23 bases not matched to a gene. The CDR3: CASRLNPFRDRPTGETQYF. For the CDR3, the DNA is TGTGCCAGCAGACTGAATCCATTCCGGGACAGGCCTACTGGGGAGACCCAGTACTTC.

The genes are TRBV15 and TRBJ2-2, with D possibly being TRBD1 (6 bases). The ends were cut back, 1 base at V and 6 bases at J, with 12 bases in the middle. This CDR3 has 15 amino acids. Germline assignment: CDR1 LNHNV and CDR2 YYDKDF (reference sequence). CDR3 DNA: TGTGCCACCAGCAGAGTAACAGGGATCGCCGGGGAGCTGTTTTTT. As protein: CATSRVTGIAGELFF.

This clone was seen a handful of times. The V gene is TRBV5-4, the J gene TRBJ1-2, with D possibly matching TRBD1 (5 bases). Germline V gives CDR1 SGHNT, CDR2 YYREEE (reference sequence). The CDR3 contains 13 residues. Between the trimmed V and J ends, which lost 1 base and 4 bases, there was a span of 8 bases. CDR3 in amino acids: CASSLQGPYGYTF. The CDR3 DNA is TGTGCCAGCAGCTTGCAGGGTCCCTATGGCTACACCTTC.

The chain uses TRBV2 and TRBJ2-7; D may be TRBD1 (6 bases). Trimming left V 6 bases short and J 0 bases short, with 12 bases between. The CDR3 has 14 residues. CDR1 and CDR2 (germline): SNHLY, FYNNEI. DNA of the CDR3: TGTGCCAGCAGCGGACAGAAGAGCTCCTACGAGCAGTACGTC. Translation: CASSGQKSSYEQYV.

The chain recombines TRBV6-1 with TRBJ1-1; 8 bases fit TRBD1. The germline CDR1 and CDR2 sequences are MNHNS and SASEGT. Trimming took 3 bases from V and 2 from J; bases not matched to a gene: 5. This CDR3 region has 15 residues. CDR3 protein: CASSELTGVNTEAFF. The CDR3 DNA reads TGTGCCAGCAGTGAGCTGACAGGGGTCAACACTGAAGCTTTCTTT.